This TCR beta chain was profiled in a study of T-cell reconstitution after alpha-beta-depleted transplantation in children. The germline V and J ends were trimmed by 4 bases and 4 bases, with 18 bases remaining between them. Germline CDR1 and CDR2: SGHRS and YFSETQ. CDR3 length equals 16 residues. Researchers prepared the TCRbeta library using unique molecular identifiers, the study reports. TCRdb called the PCR reads again in MiXCR, with one record for every CDR3 protein. Of 700,000 to 850,000 distinct CDR3 sequences detected, about 16% appear once; the ten largest clones hold 5%. There are a few counts of this clonotype.

This sequence joins TRBV5-1 and TRBJ2-1, with D unclear. The sequences come from PBMCs, mostly from graft donor cells, collected 360 days after TCRalphabeta/CD19-depleted stem cell transplant. The TCR comes from a male patient between 10 and 17 years old who had a stem cell transplant for acute lymphoblastic leukemia, so the T cells may come from the graft donor. The CDR3, as DNA: TGCGCCAGCAGCACCTGGACCTCCCTTCTATACAATGAGCAGTTCTTC. Protein product: CASSTWTSLLYNEQFF.